This entry concerns a single TCR beta chain. It lacks a known antigen. No per-base quality is available; no much larger clone lies one base away. The data were obtained in a study of human T cells and chemical hapten exposure (dated by TCRdb to the early 2020s). Turning to the overall study: The libraries were sequenced as a pool, and the TCR yield per sample differed mostly because of small variations in library volumes within the pool. In alopecia patients, the study followed how the peripheral blood TCR repertoire changed in vivo over primary and secondary sensitization to diphenylcyclopropenone (DPC), a hapten. Both TCR alpha and TCR beta chains were sequenced from each blood RNA sample.

Interpreted using the paper, the time point label stands for: healthy volunteer bleed at 6 weeks. Unfractionated whole blood was collected in Tempus Blood RNA tubes, and total RNA was extracted from that blood. About 5 healthy volunteers acted as controls for TCR sequencing and had blood drawn at day 0, 2 weeks and 6 weeks. The cysteine opens and the phenylalanine closes a CDR3 of 19 amino acids. The DNA shown is the 57-base CDR3, in frame from base 1. V is pared back by 0 bases and J by 2 bases, with 20 bases lying between the germline termini. The CDR1 and CDR2 encoded by the germline V gene are SGHTA and FQGNSA. Library preparation used RACE. Sequencing relied on a NextSeq 500. Library preparation attached unique molecular identifiers to individual cDNA molecules for quantitative, reproducible TCR counting. The study's processing was this. The median number of TCRs per sample was 85,000 to 100,000, ranging from roughly 20,000 to 700,000. V, J and CDR3 annotation of the TCR reads was performed with the Decombinator software suite. For the PS versus PT1 abundance plots, all samples were subsampled to the same number of TCRs (28,000). TCRs were defined as expanded if absent before sensitization and observed at least eight times at the 2-week time point. TCRdb reprocessed the public reads (quality trimming at Q25 with fastp, clone calling with MiXCR) and kept in-frame beta chains. Merged by CDR3 protein, the rows form single entries marked with the most common genes and DNA. TCRdb, not the original authors, processed these V and J calls. This sample has around 80,000 distinct CDR3 sequences in its table, and around 8.7% of those were observed once. The ten largest clonotypes hold 1.5% of the sample.

Summary of the overall study and its limitations: Repeated subsampling changed both the strength of the expansion versus patch-test correlation and the threshold at which that correlation became significant. No change with DPC sensitization was found in the number of TCRs above 1 in 1000 frequency, and no evidence of global repertoire structure alterations was found.

Sequenced input: whole blood. The rearrangement joined TRBV7-2 to TRBJ1-3; the D gene lacks a confident call. This TCR came from a male donor in good health. Some clones in this sample may be carry-over from other donors' samples. The CDR3 region: CASSLAGGGAIGPGNTIYF. The DNA is TGTGCCAGCAGCTTAGCCGGAGGTGGTGCTATCGGGCCTGGAAACACCATATATTTT. The full variable domain, with segments outside the CDR3 supplied by the reference TRBV7-2 and TRBJ1-3 proteins, appears as GAGVSQSPSNKVTEKGKDVELRCDPISGHTALYWYRQSLGQGLEFLIYFQGNSAPDKSGLPSDRFSAERTGGSVSTLTIQRTQQEDSAVYLCASSLAGGGAIGPGNTIYFGEGSWLTVV.